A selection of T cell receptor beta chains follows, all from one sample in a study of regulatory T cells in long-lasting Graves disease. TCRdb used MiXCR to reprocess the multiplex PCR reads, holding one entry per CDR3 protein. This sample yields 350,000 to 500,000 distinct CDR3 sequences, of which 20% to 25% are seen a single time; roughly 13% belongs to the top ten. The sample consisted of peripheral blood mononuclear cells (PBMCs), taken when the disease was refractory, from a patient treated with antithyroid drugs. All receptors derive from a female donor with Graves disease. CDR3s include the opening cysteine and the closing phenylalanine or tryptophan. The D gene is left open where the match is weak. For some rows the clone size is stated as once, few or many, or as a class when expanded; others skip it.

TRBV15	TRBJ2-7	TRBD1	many	CATSSRDRNSYEQYF	TGTGCCACCAGCAGTCGGGACAGAAACTCCTACGAGCAGTACTTC
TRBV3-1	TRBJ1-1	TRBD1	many	CASSQDTTGMDTEAFF	TGTGCCAGCAGCCAAGATACGACAGGGATGGACACTGAAGCTTTCTTT
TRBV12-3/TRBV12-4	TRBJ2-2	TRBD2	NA	CASSTGLAKNTGELFF	TGTGCCAGCAGTACGGGACTAGCGAAGAATACCGGGGAGCTGTTTTTT
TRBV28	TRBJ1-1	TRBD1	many	CASSLGRQGVIGTEAFF	TGTGCCAGCAGTTTAGGCCGACAGGGGGTGATTGGCACTGAAGCTTTCTTT
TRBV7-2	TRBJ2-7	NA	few	CASSVGPQGYEQYF	TGTGCCAGCAGCGTCGGACCACAAGGTTACGAGCAGTACTTC
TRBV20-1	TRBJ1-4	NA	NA	CSAPNSEGNEKLFF	TGCAGTGCGCCGAACTCGGAGGGTAATGAAAAACTGTTTTTT
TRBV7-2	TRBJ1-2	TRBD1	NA	CASSHDRGGYTF	TGTGCCAGCAGCCACGACAGGGGTGGCTACACCTTC
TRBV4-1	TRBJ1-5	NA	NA	CASSQEGWPQHF	TGCGCCAGCAGCCAAGAAGGTTGGCCCCAGCATTTT
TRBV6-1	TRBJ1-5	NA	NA	CASSEIPPWQPQHF	TGTGCCAGCAGTGAAATACCTCCCTGGCAGCCCCAGCATTTT
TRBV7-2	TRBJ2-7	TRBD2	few	CASSLEGTSAYEQYF	TGTGCCAGCAGCTTAGAAGGGACTAGCGCCTACGAGCAGTACTTC
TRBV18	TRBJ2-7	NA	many	CASSPGQISEQYF	TGTGCCAGCTCACCAGGACAGATCTCCGAGCAGTACTTC
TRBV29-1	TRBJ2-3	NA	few	CSVEVWDSTDTQYF	TGCAGCGTTGAAGTTTGGGACAGCACAGATACGCAGTATTTT
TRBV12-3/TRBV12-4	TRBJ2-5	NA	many	CASSLASGTENQETQYF	TGTGCCAGCAGTTTAGCAAGCGGGACAGAGAATCAAGAGACCCAGTACTTC
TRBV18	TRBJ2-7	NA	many	CASSPGGSHEQYF	TGTGCCAGCTCACCTGGGGGTTCACACGAGCAGTACTTC
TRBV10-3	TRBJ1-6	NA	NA	CAISESPESSYNSPLHF	TGTGCCATCAGTGAGTCACCAGAGAGCTCCTATAATTCACCCCTCCACTTT
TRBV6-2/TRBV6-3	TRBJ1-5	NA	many	CASSYSYQPQHF	TGTGCCAGCAGTTACTCGTATCAGCCCCAGCATTTT
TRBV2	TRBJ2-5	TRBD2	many	CASSSLARGETQYF	TGTGCCAGCAGTTCACTAGCGCGTGGGGAGACCCAGTACTTC
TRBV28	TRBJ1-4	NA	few	CASSLIGINEKLFF	TGTGCCAGCAGTTTGATAGGAATAAATGAAAAACTGTTTTTT
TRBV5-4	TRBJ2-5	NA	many	CASSLQGAGGETQYF	TGTGCCAGCAGCTTGCAAGGGGCGGGCGGAGAGACCCAGTACTTC
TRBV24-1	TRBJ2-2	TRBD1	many	CATATGRNTGELFF	TGTGCCACTGCGACAGGGAGGAACACCGGGGAGCTGTTTTTT
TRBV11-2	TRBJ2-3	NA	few	CASSPWEPSTDTQYF	TGTGCCAGCAGCCCCTGGGAACCTAGCACAGATACGCAGTATTTT
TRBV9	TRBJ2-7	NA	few	CASSVEGRNSYEQYF	TGTGCCAGCAGCGTAGAGGGCAGGAACTCCTACGAGCAGTACTTC
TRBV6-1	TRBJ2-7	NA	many	CASRSGTVFYEQYF	TGTGCCAGTCGATCCGGGACTGTCTTCTACGAGCAGTACTTC
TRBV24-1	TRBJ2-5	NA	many	CATSALGGEEETQYF	TGTGCCACCAGTGCCCTCGGCGGGGAGGAAGAGACCCAGTACTTC
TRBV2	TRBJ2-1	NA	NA	CASSATGAYNEQFF	TGTGCCAGCAGTGCAACGGGAGCCTACAATGAGCAGTTCTTC
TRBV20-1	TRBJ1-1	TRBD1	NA	CSARDYQKGAMGTEAFF	TGCAGTGCTAGAGATTATCAGAAGGGGGCCATGGGCACTGAAGCTTTCTTT
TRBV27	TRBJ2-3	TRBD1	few	CASSYGDRGNLRGTDTQYF	TGTGCCAGCAGTTACGGGGACAGGGGGAATCTGAGGGGAACAGATACGCAGTATTTT
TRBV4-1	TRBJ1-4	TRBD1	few	CASSQGQGPETNEKLFF	TGCGCCAGCAGCCAGGGACAGGGGCCGGAAACTAATGAAAAACTGTTTTTT
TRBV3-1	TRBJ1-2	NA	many	CASSQGGSNYGYTF	TGTGCCAGCAGCCAAGGAGGGTCCAACTATGGCTACACCTTC
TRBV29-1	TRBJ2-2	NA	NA	CSVFAGAGTGELFF	TGCAGCGTTTTTGCGGGCGCTGGGACCGGGGAGCTGTTTTTT
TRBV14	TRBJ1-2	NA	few	CASSLSSRPYGYTF	TGTGCCAGCAGCCTATCCAGCCGCCCCTATGGCTACACCTTC
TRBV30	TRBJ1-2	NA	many	CALDTTNYGYTF	TGTGCCTTGGACACCACTAACTATGGCTACACCTTC
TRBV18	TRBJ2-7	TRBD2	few	CASSHPSGPYYEQYF	TGTGCCAGCTCACATCCTAGCGGGCCTTACTACGAGCAGTACTTC
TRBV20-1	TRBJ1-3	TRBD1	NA	CSTFDRAGNTIYF	TGCAGTACCTTTGACAGGGCTGGAAACACCATATATTTT
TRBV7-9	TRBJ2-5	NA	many	CASSFGQGMGRQETQYF	TGTGCCAGCAGCTTCGGGCAGGGGATGGGCAGGCAAGAGACCCAGTACTTC
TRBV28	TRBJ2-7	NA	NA	CASTEGPSGVTYEQYF	TGTGCCAGCACCGAGGGGCCCTCGGGGGTTACCTACGAGCAGTACTTC
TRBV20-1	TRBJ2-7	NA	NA	CSARDPRQDSDEARREQYF	TGCAGTGCTAGAGACCCCCGGCAGGACAGCGACGAAGCGAGACGTGAGCAGTACTTC
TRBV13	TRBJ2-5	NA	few	CASSLFRTQETQYF	TGTGCCAGCAGCTTATTCCGGACCCAAGAGACCCAGTACTTC
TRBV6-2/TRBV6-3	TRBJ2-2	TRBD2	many	CASRAFRLAYTGELFF	TGTGCCAGCAGGGCTTTCCGACTAGCATACACCGGGGAGCTGTTTTTT
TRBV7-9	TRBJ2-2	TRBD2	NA	CASSLVPGGPTTGELLF	TGTGCCAGCAGCTTAGTTCCGGGAGGGCCGACCACCGGGGAGCTGCTTTTT